A selection of T cell receptor beta chains follows, all from one sample in a study of vaccination and CD4 T cells after COVID-19. Using its own MiXCR run on the PCR reads, TCRdb lists one record per CDR3 protein. The data contain roughly 2,200 distinct CDR3 sequences, 15% to 20% of them singletons. Their target antigens are unknown. Sequenced: CD4+ T cells from blood, cultured in vitro. The receptors stem from a human donor in good health. Each CDR3 is given with its conserved first and last residue. Fields, in order: D gene, J gene, V gene, clone size, CDR3 DNA, CDR3 protein. A D gene is named only where the DNA matches it firmly. Part of the rows lack a size; the others show once, few, many or a class for expanded clones.

>-|TRBJ1-5|TRBV5-4|few
TGTGCCAGCAGCTCGGACGGCCAAGGGACCCAGCATTTT
CASSSDGQGTQHF
>-|TRBJ1-6|TRBV6-5|large
TGTGCCAGCAGTTCCGAGGGTTGGACGGGGGGTTCACCCCTCCACTTT
CASSSEGWTGGSPLHF
>-|TRBJ1-1|TRBV5-1|few
TGCGCCAGCAGCTTGATGGGGGACATGAACACTGAAGCTTTCTTT
CASSLMGDMNTEAFF
>TRBD1|TRBJ2-7|TRBV5-4|few
TGTGCCAGCAGCTTGGGGAGTAGACAGGGGACCGAGCAGTACTTC
CASSLGSRQGTEQYF
>-|TRBJ2-5|TRBV2|-
TGTGCCAGCAGTGAAGAGGGGTCTGGGCAGGAGACCCAGTACTTC
CASSEEGSGQETQYF
>-|TRBJ2-5|TRBV18|few
TGTGCCAGCTCACCGAGACCGAGTCAAGAGACCCAGTACTTC
CASSPRPSQETQYF
>TRBD1|TRBJ2-2|TRBV7-9|medium-sized
TGTGCCAGCACAAAGGTGGGGACAGGTCACACCGGGGAGCTGTTTTTT
CASTKVGTGHTGELFF
>-|TRBJ1-1|TRBV28|few
TGTGCCAGCAAGCAGGCGTCCCTATACTTAAACACTGAAGCTTTCTTT
CASKQASLYLNTEAFF
>TRBD2|TRBJ2-2|TRBV4-3|-
TGCGCCAGCAGCCAAGATCGTTATAGGGCTAGCGGGACGACCGGGGAGCTGTTTTTT
CASSQDRYRASGTTGELFF
>TRBD2|TRBJ2-7|TRBV4-1|-
TGCGCCAGCAGCCAAGGGCAGACTAGCTGGAGCCACGAGCAGTACTTC
CASSQGQTSWSHEQYF
>-|TRBJ2-7|TRBV29-1|-
TGCAGCGTCTTGACGACGGCTTCCTCCTACGAGCAGTACTTC
CSVLTTASSYEQYF
>TRBD1|TRBJ1-6|TRBV6-1|large
TGTGCCAGCAGTCTTGATATCCCGGGACAGGGGATGTCACCCCTCCACTTT
CASSLDIPGQGMSPLHF
>-|TRBJ2-5|TRBV5-6|-
TGTGCCAGCAGCTTGGGTCGGGACGGGTCACGGGGAGAGACCCAGTACTTC
CASSLGRDGSRGETQYF
>-|TRBJ1-1|TRBV7-9|-
TGTGCCAGCAGCGGACGGATGAACACTGAAGCTTTCTTT
CASSGRMNTEAFF
>TRBD1|TRBJ1-6|TRBV6-2/TRBV6-3|medium-sized
TGTGCCACAATGGGACAGCGCGGAGAGTCACCCCTCCACTTT
CATMGQRGESPLHF
>-|TRBJ2-2|TRBV7-9|few
TGTGCCAGCACATTGAACACCGGGGAGCTGTTTTTT
CASTLNTGELFF
>-|TRBJ1-5|TRBV7-9|medium-sized
TGTGCCAGCAGTCCAACGGATGCCGGGGATCAGCCCCAGCATTTT
CASSPTDAGDQPQHF